The clone carrying this T cell receptor (beta chain) was counted at least ten times. Its antigen is not identified. Deletions cut 5 bases from V and 10 bases from J, with 11 bases between. This CDR3 region has 11 residues. This specimen comes from a study of T-cell reconstitution after alpha-beta-depleted transplantation in children. Overall study findings and caveats: Recipient T cells and thymic progenitors that survived gave rise to the high TCRbeta diversity observed at day 60 in some patients. Two months or so post-transplant, alpha-beta T cells reportedly derived from several hundred expanded graft clones. T-cell counts and diversity at one year post-transplant came mainly from newly produced T cells.

Construction of the TCRbeta library involved unique molecular identifiers. TCRdb reanalysed the PCR reads using MiXCR and keeps one entry per CDR3 protein. The sample yields around 700,000 distinct CDR3 sequences, around 13% seen once. The genes are TRBV12-3 or TRBV12-4 and TRBJ1-2, with D uncertain. The TCR originated in a girl aged 2 to 9 with congenital amegakaryocytic thrombocytopenia, due to receive a stem cell transplant. Sequences were derived from PBMCs, sampled before TCRalphabeta/CD19-depleted stem cell transplant. The CDR3 sequence is CASSPTDHYTF. In DNA form, the CDR3 reads TGTGCCAGCAGTCCCACCGACCACTACACCTTC.